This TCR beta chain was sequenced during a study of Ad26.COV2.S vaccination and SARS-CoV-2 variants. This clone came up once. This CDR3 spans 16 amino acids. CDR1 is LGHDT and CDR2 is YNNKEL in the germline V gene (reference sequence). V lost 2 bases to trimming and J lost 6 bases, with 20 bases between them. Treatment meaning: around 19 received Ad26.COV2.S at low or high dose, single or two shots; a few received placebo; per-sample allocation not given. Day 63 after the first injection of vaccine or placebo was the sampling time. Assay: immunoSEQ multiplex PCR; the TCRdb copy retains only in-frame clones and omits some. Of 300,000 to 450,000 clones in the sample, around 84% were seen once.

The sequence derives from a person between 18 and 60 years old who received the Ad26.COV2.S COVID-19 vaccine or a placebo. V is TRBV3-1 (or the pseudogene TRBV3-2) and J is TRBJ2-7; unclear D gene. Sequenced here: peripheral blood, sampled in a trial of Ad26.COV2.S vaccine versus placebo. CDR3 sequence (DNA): TGTGCCAGCAGCCAACCCCGACCCGTTACCCCCATCGAGCAGTACTTC. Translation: CASSQPRPVTPIEQYF.